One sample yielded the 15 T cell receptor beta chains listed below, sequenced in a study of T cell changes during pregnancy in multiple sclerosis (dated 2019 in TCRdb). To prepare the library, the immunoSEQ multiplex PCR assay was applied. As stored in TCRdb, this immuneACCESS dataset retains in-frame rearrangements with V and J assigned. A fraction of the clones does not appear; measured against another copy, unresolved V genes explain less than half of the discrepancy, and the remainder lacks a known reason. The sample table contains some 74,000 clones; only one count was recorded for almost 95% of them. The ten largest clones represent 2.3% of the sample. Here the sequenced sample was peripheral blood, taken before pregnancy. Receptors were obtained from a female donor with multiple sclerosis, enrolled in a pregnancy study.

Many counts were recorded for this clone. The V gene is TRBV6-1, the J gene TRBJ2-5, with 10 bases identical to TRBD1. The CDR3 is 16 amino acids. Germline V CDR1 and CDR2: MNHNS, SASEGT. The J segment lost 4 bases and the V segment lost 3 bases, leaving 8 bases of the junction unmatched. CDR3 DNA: TGTGCCAGCAGTGACCCCCCGGGACAGGGGAGAGAGACCCAGTACTTC. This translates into CASSDPPGQGRETQYF.

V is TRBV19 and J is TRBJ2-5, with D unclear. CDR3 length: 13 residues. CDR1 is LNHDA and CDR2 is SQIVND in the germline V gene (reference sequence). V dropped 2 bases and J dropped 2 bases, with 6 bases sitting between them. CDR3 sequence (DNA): TGTGCCAGTAGTATAAACTGGCAAGAGACCCAGTACTTC. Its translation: CASSINWQETQYF.

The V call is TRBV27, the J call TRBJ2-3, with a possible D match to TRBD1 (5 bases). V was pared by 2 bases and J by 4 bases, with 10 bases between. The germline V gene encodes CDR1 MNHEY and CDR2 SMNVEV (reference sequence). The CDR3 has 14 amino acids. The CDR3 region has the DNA TGTGCCAGCAGTTTAGGGGCCAGCCCAGATACGCAGTATTTT. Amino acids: CASSLGASPDTQYF.

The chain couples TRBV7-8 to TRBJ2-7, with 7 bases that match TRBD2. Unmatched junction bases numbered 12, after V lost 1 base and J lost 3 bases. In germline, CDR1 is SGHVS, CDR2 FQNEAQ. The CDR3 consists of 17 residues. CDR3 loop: CASSLGLLGEGHYEQYF. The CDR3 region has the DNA TGTGCCAGCAGCTTAGGTCTTCTCGGGGAGGGTCACTACGAGCAGTACTTC. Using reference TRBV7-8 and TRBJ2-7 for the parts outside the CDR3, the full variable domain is GAGVSQSPRYKVAKRGQDVALRCDPISGHVSLFWYQQALGQGPEFLTYFQNEAQLDKSGLPSDRFFAERPEGSVSTLKIQRTQQEDSAVYLCASSLGLLGEGHYEQYFGPGTRLTVT.

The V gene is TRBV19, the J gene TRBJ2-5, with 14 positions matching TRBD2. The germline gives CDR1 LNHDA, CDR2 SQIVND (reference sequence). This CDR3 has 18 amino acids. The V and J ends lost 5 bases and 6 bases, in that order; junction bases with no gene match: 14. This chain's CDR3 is CASSFQGLAGGTSQTQYF. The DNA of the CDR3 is TGTGCCAGTAGTTTCCAAGGACTAGCGGGAGGTACTTCGCAGACCCAGTACTTC. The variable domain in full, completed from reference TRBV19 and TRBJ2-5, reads DGGITQSPKYLFRKEGQNVTLSCEQNLNHDAMYWYRQDPGQGLRLIYYSQIVNDFQKGDIAEGYSVSREKKESFPLTVTSAQKNPTAFYLCASSFQGLAGGTSQTQYFGPGTRLLVL.

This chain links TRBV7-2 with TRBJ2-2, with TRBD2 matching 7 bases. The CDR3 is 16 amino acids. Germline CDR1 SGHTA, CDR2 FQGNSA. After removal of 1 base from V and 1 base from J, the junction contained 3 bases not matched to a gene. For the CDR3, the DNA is TGTGCCAGCAGCTTAGTCCCTAGCGGGAACACCGGGGAGCTGTTTTTT. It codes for CASSLVPSGNTGELFF.

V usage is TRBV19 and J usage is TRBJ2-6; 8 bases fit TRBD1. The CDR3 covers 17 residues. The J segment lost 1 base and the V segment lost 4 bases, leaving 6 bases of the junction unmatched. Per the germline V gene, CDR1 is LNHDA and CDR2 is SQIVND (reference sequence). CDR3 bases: TGTGCCAGTAGTAAAGGACAGGGCCGGTCTGGGGCCAACGTCCTGACTTTC. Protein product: CASSKGQGRSGANVLTF.

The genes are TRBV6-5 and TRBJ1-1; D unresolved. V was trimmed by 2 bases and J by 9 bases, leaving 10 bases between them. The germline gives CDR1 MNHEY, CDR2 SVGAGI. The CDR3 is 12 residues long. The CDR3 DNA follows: TGTGCCAGCAGTTACGAACGACACAAAGCTTTCTTT. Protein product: CASSYERHKAFF.

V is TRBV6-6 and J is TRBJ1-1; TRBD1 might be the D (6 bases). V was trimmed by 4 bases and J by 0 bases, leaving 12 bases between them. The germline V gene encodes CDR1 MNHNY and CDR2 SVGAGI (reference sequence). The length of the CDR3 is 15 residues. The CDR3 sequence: CASSLTGGMNTEAFF. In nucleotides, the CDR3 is TGTGCCAGCAGTTTGACAGGAGGAATGAACACTGAAGCTTTCTTT.

CDR3 DNA: TGTGCCACCAGCGGCATAAGGGGACAGGGAACCTACGAGCAGTACTTC. Translated: CATSGIRGQGTYEQYF. The chain employs TRBV15 and TRBJ2-7, with 9 bases matching TRBD1. Germline V gene sequence: CDR1 LNHNV, CDR2 YYDKDF (reference sequence). The CDR3 consists of 16 residues. Germline trimming cut 5 bases from V and 2 bases from J; bases unmatched to any gene: 10.

The CDR3 nucleotides read TGCGCCAGCAGTCCGAACCCGAAGACAGGGAAGCAGAACCTGAACACTGAAGCTTTCTTT. It codes for CASSPNPKTGKQNLNTEAFF. The chain has TRBV4-1 and TRBJ1-1; TRBD1 aligns across 7 bases. Trimming at V came to 6 bases and at J to 0 bases, leaving 22 bases not matched to a gene. The CDR3 length is 20 residues. CDR1 is MGHRA, CDR2 YSYEKL, per germline.

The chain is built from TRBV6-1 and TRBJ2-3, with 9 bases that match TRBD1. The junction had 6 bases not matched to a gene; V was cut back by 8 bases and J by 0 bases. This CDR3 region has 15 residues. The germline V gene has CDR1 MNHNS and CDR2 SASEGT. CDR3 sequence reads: CASGDRALSTDTQYF. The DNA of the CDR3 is TGTGCCAGCGGGGACAGGGCACTTAGCACAGATACGCAGTATTTT.

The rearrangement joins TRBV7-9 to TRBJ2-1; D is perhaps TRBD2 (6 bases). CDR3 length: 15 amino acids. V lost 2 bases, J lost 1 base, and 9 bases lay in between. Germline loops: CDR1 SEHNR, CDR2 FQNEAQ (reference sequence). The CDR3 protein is CASSLSGYSYNEQFF. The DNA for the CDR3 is TGTGCCAGCAGCTTAAGCGGGTATTCCTACAATGAGCAGTTCTTC.

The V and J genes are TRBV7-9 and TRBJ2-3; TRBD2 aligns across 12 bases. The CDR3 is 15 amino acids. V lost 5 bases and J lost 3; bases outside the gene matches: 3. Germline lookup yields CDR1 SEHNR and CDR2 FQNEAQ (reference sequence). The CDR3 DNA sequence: TGTGCCAGCAGCCTAGGACTAGCGGGGACAGATACGCAGTATTTT. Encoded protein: CASSLGLAGTDTQYF.

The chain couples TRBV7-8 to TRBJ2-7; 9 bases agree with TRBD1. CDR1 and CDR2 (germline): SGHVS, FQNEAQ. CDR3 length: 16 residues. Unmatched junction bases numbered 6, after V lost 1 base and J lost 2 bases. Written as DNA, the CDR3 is TGTGCCAGCAGCTTAGACGTCCGGACAGGGGCCTACGAGCAGTACTTC. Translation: CASSLDVRTGAYEQYF.